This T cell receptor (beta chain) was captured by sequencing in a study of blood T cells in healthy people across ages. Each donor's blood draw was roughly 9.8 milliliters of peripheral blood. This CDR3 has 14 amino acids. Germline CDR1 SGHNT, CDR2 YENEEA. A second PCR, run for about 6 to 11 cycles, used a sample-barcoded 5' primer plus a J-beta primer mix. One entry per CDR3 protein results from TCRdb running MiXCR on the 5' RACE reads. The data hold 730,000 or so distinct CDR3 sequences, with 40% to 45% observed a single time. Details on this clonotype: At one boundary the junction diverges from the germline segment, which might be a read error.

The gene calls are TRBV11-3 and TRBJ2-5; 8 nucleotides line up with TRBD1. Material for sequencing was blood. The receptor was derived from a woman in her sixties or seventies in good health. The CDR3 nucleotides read TGTGTCAGCAGCCTTGGGACAGGCCAAGAGACCCAGTACTTC. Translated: CVSSLGTGQETQYF.